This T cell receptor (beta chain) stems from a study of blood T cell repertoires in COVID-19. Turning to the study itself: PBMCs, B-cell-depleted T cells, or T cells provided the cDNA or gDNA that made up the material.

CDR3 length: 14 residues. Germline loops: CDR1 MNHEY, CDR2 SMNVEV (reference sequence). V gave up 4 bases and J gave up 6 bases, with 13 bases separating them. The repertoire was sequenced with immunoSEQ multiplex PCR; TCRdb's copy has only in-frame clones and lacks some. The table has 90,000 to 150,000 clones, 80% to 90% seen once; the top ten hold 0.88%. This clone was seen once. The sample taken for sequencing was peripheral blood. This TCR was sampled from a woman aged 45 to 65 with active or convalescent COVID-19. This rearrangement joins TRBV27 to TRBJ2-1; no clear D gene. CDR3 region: CASSSQLISNEQFF. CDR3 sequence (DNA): TGTGCCAGCAGTTCCCAACTTATCTCCAATGAGCAGTTCTTC.